Given below is one T cell receptor (beta chain) in context. The junction departs from the called germline gene at one end, perhaps through a read error. The data are from a study of tumor-infiltrating lymphocytes in primary liver carcinoma. Joint extraction of RNA and DNA used roughly 20-32 mg of bulk tissue that was unsorted. Synthesis of TCR beta cDNA was carried out from 500 ng total RNA with a constant-region primer. Three-round nested multiplex PCR performed with slightly modified ARM-PCR produced the TCR beta libraries. A C-beta reverse primer and TRBV1-TRBV30 forward primers served in each of the first two PCR rounds, at about 9 cycles apiece. MiXCR was run by TCRdb on the multiplex PCR reads, yielding one entry per CDR3 protein. This sample yields fewer than 200,000 distinct CDR3 sequences, of which around four fifths are seen a single time; around 18% belongs to the top ten. Germline lookup yields CDR1 MNHEY and CDR2 SVGAGI. This CDR3 contains 15 residues.

V usage is TRBV6-5 and J usage is TRBJ1-2; TRBD1 agrees at 7 bases. This clonotype originated in a man in his forties with primary liver carcinoma and hepatitis B virus infection. Sequencing was done on a sample of tumor tissue from primary liver carcinoma. In nucleotides, the CDR3 is TGTGACAGCAGTCGACCCTCGACAGGGAGCTATGGATACACCTTC. Translated: CDSSRPSTGSYGYTF.